The 12 T cell receptor beta chains given below trace back to one sample, sequenced in a study of memory CD4+ T cells and cytomegalovirus serostatus. The assay was immunoSEQ multiplex PCR, and TCRdb's table has in-frame clones only and misses some. This sample has 50,000 or so clones, with about 86% found just once. The sort gate was single viable CD3+CD4+CD8-CD45RO+ cells for memory CD4+ T cells. Sequencing was performed on memory CD4+ T cells from blood. The receptors come from an adult in good health and CMV-seropositive.

The rearrangement links TRBV7-6 to TRBJ2-2, with 8 bases identical to TRBD2. CDR1 is SGHVS, CDR2 FNYEAQ, per germline. The CDR3 contains 15 residues. J lost 4 bases, V lost 3 bases, and 4 bases had no gene match. CDR3 sequence: CASSFGGRLTGELFF. CDR3 nucleotides: TGTGCCAGCAGCTTCGGCGGGAGGCTCACCGGGGAGCTGTTTTTT.

The J gene is TRBJ2-2, the V gene TRBV18; TRBD1 or TRBD2 may be the D gene (5 bases each). The V and J ends lost 3 bases and 3 bases respectively, with 8 bases between them. The CDR3 is made up of 14 amino acids. CDR1 is KGHSH, CDR2 LQKENI, per germline. CDR3 in DNA: TGTGCCAGCTCACCTCGGGGCGACACCGGGGAGCTGTTTTTT. Encoded protein: CASSPRGDTGELFF.

This chain joins TRBV2 and TRBJ1-1, with TRBD1 matching over 9 bases. Germline lookup yields CDR1 SNHLY and CDR2 FYNNEI. The V gene end was trimmed by 7 bases and the J gene end by 1 base; junction bases not matched to a gene: 4. The CDR3 runs 14 residues. The CDR3 DNA reads as TGTGCCAGCACCGACAGGGGGTCGAACACTGAAGCTTTCTTT. Amino acid sequence: CASTDRGSNTEAFF.

The chain has TRBV5-1 and TRBJ2-1; TRBD1 is a possible D gene (5 bases). The V end lost 0 bases, the J end lost 5 bases, and 12 bases lay between the germline ends. Looked up from germline, CDR1 is SGHRS and CDR2 is YFSETQ. The CDR3 extends over 15 amino acids. The CDR3 nucleotides are TGCGCCAGCAGCTTGGAAGGGGCCATTAACAATGAGCAGTTCTTC. It translates to CASSLEGAINNEQFF.

The rearrangement uses TRBV9 and TRBJ2-2, with 8 bases lining up with TRBD2. V trimming: 0 bases; J trimming: 5 bases; junction bases outside the gene matches: 3. Germline V gene sequence: CDR1 SGDLS, CDR2 YYNGEE. CDR3 length equals 15 residues. The CDR3 bases are TGTGCCAGCAGCGTAGAACGACTAGCGACCGGGGAGCTGTTTTTT. Translation gives CASSVERLATGELFF.

This clone was detected only once. The chain couples TRBV2 to TRBJ2-2, with unresolved D. The ends were cut back, 3 bases at V and 0 bases at J, with 5 bases in the middle. This CDR3 is 14 amino acids long. CDR1 and CDR2 from the germline V gene are SNHLY and FYNNEI. CDR3 sequence reads: CASSDSTNTGELFF. Here the CDR3 DNA reads TGTGCCAGCAGTGATTCTACGAACACCGGGGAGCTGTTTTTT. Full variable domain (outside the CDR3, taken from reference TRBV2 and TRBJ2-2): EPEVTQTPSHQVTQMGQEVILRCVPISNHLYFYWYRQILGQKVEFLVSFYNNEISEKSEIFDDQFSVERPDGSNFTLKIRSTKLEDSAMYFCASSDSTNTGELFFGEGSRLTVL.

The gene calls are TRBV7-2 and TRBJ2-1; the match to TRBD2 covers 11 bases. The J segment lost 9 bases and the V segment lost 0 bases, leaving 10 bases of the junction unmatched. The CDR3 extends over 17 amino acids. From germline, CDR1 is SGHTA and CDR2 FQGNSA. The chain's CDR3 is CASSLATSSGRWAEQFF. The CDR3 DNA follows: TGTGCCAGCAGCTTAGCGACTTCTAGCGGGAGGTGGGCTGAGCAGTTCTTC.

The gene calls are TRBV7-6 and TRBJ2-2; no definite D call. V lost 5 bases to trimming and J lost 6 bases, with 10 bases between them. The CDR3 loop spans 13 amino acids. CDR1 and CDR2 (germline): SGHVS, FNYEAQ. CDR3 bases: TGTGCCAGCAGCCCCTCAGCGTCCGGGGAGCTGTTTTTT. It encodes CASSPSASGELFF.

CDR3 DNA sequence: TGCAGCGTTGTATGGGGAGATGGCTACACCTTC. Its protein product is CSVVWGDGYTF. V and J are TRBV29-1 and TRBJ1-2; D not resolved. V was clipped by 4 bases and J by 6 bases, with 9 bases between them. CDR1 is SQVTM and CDR2 is ANQGSEA in the germline V gene. The CDR3 is made up of 11 amino acids.

J is TRBJ1-1 and V is TRBV20-1; a weak D match, TRBD1 (6 bases). Germline V gene sequence: CDR1 DFQATT, CDR2 SNEGSKA (reference sequence). V lost 0 bases and J 11 bases, leaving 10 bases between the germline ends. The length of the CDR3 is 11 residues. In nucleotides, the CDR3 is TGCAGTGCTAGAGAGGGGGGCGGCGCTTTCTTT. Residues: CSAREGGGAFF.

The chain carries TRBV7-2 and TRBJ2-3; the match to TRBD1 covers 9 bases. Trimming took 1 base from V and 7 from J; bases not matched to a gene: 12. The CDR3 extends over 17 amino acids. CDR1 and CDR2 (germline): SGHTA, FQGNSA. The DNA of the CDR3 is TGTGCCAGCAGCTTAGTGAGCACAGGGGGCGCGTATAATACGCAGTATTTT. It yields the protein CASSLVSTGGAYNTQYF.

This clone appeared once. The V call is TRBV7-9, the J call TRBJ1-1; D ambiguous. The germline V and J ends were trimmed by 6 bases and 6 bases, with 11 bases remaining between them. Germline CDR1 SEHNR, CDR2 FQNEAQ (reference sequence). This CDR3 comprises 12 residues. The CDR3 bases are TGTGCCAGCAGGCCCCGATCCGCTGAAGCTTTCTTT. Protein: CASRPRSAEAFF.